This entry concerns a single T cell receptor (beta chain). Use of 60 Vbeta and 13 Jbeta primers characterized the PCR. The assay was immunoSEQ multiplex PCR, and TCRdb's table has in-frame clones only and misses some. The sample includes 200,000 or so clones, roughly 81% of them seen just once. This entry belongs to a study of cytomegalovirus exposure and HLA in healthy donors. Per the germline V gene, CDR1 is SNHLY and CDR2 is FYNNEI. CDR3 size: 14 residues. V dropped 5 bases and J dropped 8 bases, with 13 bases sitting between them. Sequenced input: PBMCs. The chain employs TRBV2 and TRBJ1-6, with TRBD1 as a possible D gene (5 bases). The TCR comes from a woman younger than 45 in good health and CMV-seropositive. In nucleotides, the CDR3 is TGTGCCAGCAGTCCCGGGACTGTGGATTCACCCCTCCACTTT. Amino acids: CASSPGTVDSPLHF.